This T cell receptor beta chain was found in a study of blood T cell repertoires in COVID-19. Study-level background: Italy, Spain and the United States were the sources of the convalescent and acute COVID-19 samples.

V lost 2 bases and J lost 5; bases outside the gene matches: 6. The germline V gene has CDR1 SGHVS and CDR2 FQNEAQ. This CDR3 contains 16 residues. Study processing details: Using reference gene primer amplification, nucleated cell counts were estimated. The assay was immunoSEQ multiplex PCR, and TCRdb's table has in-frame clones only and misses some. V, J and clone size are taken as reported in that table, and D and trimming were inferred from the DNA itself. The sample has about 190,000 clones; just under 80% are singletons. The sequencing input was peripheral blood. This TCR came from a woman over 75 with active or convalescent COVID-19. The chain recombines TRBV7-8 with TRBJ2-1, with 10 bases identical to TRBD2. CDR3 in amino acids: CASSLRFSGGNNEQFF. CDR3 bases: TGTGCCAGCAGCTTAAGGTTTAGCGGGGGGAACAATGAGCAGTTCTTC. The complete variable domain, with remaining parts taken from reference TRBV7-8 and TRBJ2-1, reads GAGVSQSPRYKVAKRGQDVALRCDPISGHVSLFWYQQALGQGPEFLTYFQNEAQLDKSGLPSDRFFAERPEGSVSTLKIQRTQQEDSAVYLCASSLRFSGGNNEQFFGPGTRLTVL.